Listed below are T cell receptor beta chains from one sample, sequenced in a study of cytomegalovirus exposure and HLA in healthy donors. Clones were read by immunoSEQ multiplex PCR, and TCRdb kept only the in-frame ones, dropping some. The table lists over 75,000 clones, around 67% of them singletons. The sequencing input was PBMCs. Source of these receptors: a human donor in good health. Each CDR3 is given with its conserved first and last residue. The D gene is left open where the match is weak. Some rows have no size entry. The others give once, few or many, or a class for an expanded clone.

TRBD1,TRBV13,-,TRBJ2-7,16,TGTGCCAGCAGCTTAGCGGACCGGGACAGCCCCTACGAGCAGTACTTC,CASSLADRDSPYEQYF
TRBD2,TRBV18,-,TRBJ2-4,14,TGTGCCAGCTCCCCGACTAGCGCGGGGAACATTCAGTACTTC,CASSPTSAGNIQYF
-,TRBV23-1,-,TRBJ2-4,15,TGCGCCAGCAATTCCAGGTGGCTAGCCAAAAACATTCAGTACTTC,CASNSRWLAKNIQYF
-,TRBV5-1,-,TRBJ2-2,15,TGCGCCAGCAGCTCGACTGTCCTGGGCACCGGGGAGCTGTTTTTT,CASSSTVLGTGELFF
TRBD2,TRBV5-4,-,TRBJ2-1,13,TGTGCCAGCAGCTCTCCCGGGAGGAATGAGCAGTTCTTC,CASSSPGRNEQFF
TRBD1,TRBV11-3,-,TRBJ2-3,20,TGTGCCAGCAGCTTAGATCACTTCGCAGGGGGCGAGATAGGCGCAGATACGCAGTATTTT,CASSLDHFAGGEIGADTQYF
-,TRBV4-3,-,TRBJ2-7,14,TGCGCCAGCAGCCAAGATTCGAGGGATTACGAGCAGTACTTC,CASSQDSRDYEQYF
-,TRBV11-2,-,TRBJ1-1,11,TGTGCCAGCAGCCCCCATCCTGAAGCTTTCTTT,CASSPHPEAFF
TRBD1,TRBV6-1,-,TRBJ1-6,15,TGTGCCAGCAGGTGGGACAGGGCTTATAATTCACCCCTCCACTTT,CASRWDRAYNSPLHF
TRBD1,TRBV9,-,TRBJ1-2,13,TGTGCCAGCAGCCCAAGACAGGGGCTTGGCTACACCTTC,CASSPRQGLGYTF
-,TRBV6-6,-,TRBJ2-7,13,TGTGCCAGCAGTTACGAGATCTACTACGAGCAGTACTTC,CASSYEIYYEQYF
-,TRBV5-4,-,TRBJ2-3,14,TGTGCCAGCAGCTTTTCAGGGGCCAGGGATACGCAGTATTTT,CASSFSGARDTQYF
-,TRBV7-3,-,TRBJ1-1,14,TGTGCCAGCAGCCCAGGACAGTCGAACACTGAAGCTTTCTTT,CASSPGQSNTEAFF
-,TRBV30,-,TRBJ1-1,13,TGTGCCTGGCTAGAGAACGGGGAGGGTGAAGCTTTCTTT,CAWLENGEGEAFF
-,TRBV27,-,TRBJ1-1,16,TGTGCCAGCAGTTTATCCAGGCACAGGGTTAGGGATGAAGCTTTCTTT,CASSLSRHRVRDEAFF
-,TRBV19,once,TRBJ2-7,13,TGTGCCAGTAGTGCGGGACAGAGTCTCGAGCAGTACTTC,CASSAGQSLEQYF
TRBD1,TRBV5-5,-,TRBJ1-6,18,TGTGCCAGCAGCTCCCCCCCGGACAGGGTCTCCTATAATTCACCCCTCCACTTT,CASSSPPDRVSYNSPLHF
-,TRBV7-9,few,TRBJ1-1,16,TGTGCCAGCAGCCCCGGGGACTCCTTCGTGAACACTGAAGCTTTCTTT,CASSPGDSFVNTEAFF
-,TRBV6-5,once,TRBJ1-1,13,TGTGCCAGCAGTGAACGGTACAACACTGAAGCTTTCTTT,CASSERYNTEAFF
TRBD2,TRBV10-3,-,TRBJ2-1,14,TGTGCCATCAGGGACCCGGGACTAGATAATGAGCAGTTCTTC,CAIRDPGLDNEQFF
TRBD1,TRBV7-2,few,TRBJ1-2,14,TGTGCCAGCAGCACCCGACAGGGGGCGAATGGCTACACCTTC,CASSTRQGANGYTF
-,TRBV18,-,TRBJ2-5,13,TGTGCCAGCTCACCGGGACATCGAGAGACCCAGTACTTC,CASSPGHRETQYF
-,TRBV27,-,TRBJ1-4,15,TGTGCCAGCAGTTACTTGGGCGCTACTAATGAAAAACTGTTTTTT,CASSYLGATNEKLFF
-,TRBV6-5,-,TRBJ1-4,15,TGTGCCAGCAGTTATGAGGGTACAACTAATGAAAAACTGTTTTTT,CASSYEGTTNEKLFF
-,TRBV7-2,-,TRBJ2-1,15,TGTGCCAGCAGCTTAGGTAGTAGTGTCTACAATGAGCAGTTCTTC,CASSLGSSVYNEQFF
TRBD1,TRBV19,-,TRBJ2-2,16,TGTGCCAGTAGTACAGTCGACAGGGTCGTCCCCGGGGAGCTGTTTTTT,CASSTVDRVVPGELFF
-,TRBV7-9,-,TRBJ2-5,11,TGTGCCAGCAGTACGGGGTACCTGGAGTACTTC,CASSTGYLEYF
TRBD1,TRBV7-9,-,TRBJ2-3,16,TGTGCCAGCAGCTTACGGTCAGGGGGCTTGGCAGATACGCAGTATTTT,CASSLRSGGLADTQYF
TRBD2,TRBV6-6,few,TRBJ2-2,16,TGTGCCAGCACCCAAGGGCTAGCGGCGAACACCGGGGAGCTGTTTTTT,CASTQGLAANTGELFF
-,TRBV30,-,TRBJ1-1,12,TGTGCCTGGAGTGTAATAGACACTGAAGCTTTCTTT,CAWSVIDTEAFF
-,TRBV2,once,TRBJ2-7,15,TGTGCCAGCACCACCCCTGGGGCAGTGGGATACGAGCAGTACTTC,CASTTPGAVGYEQYF
TRBD1,TRBV4-2,-,TRBJ1-6,15,TGTGCCAGCAGCCAAGAAGGGGACAGTTCACCACCCCTCCACTTT,CASSQEGDSSPPLHF
-,TRBV5-1,-,TRBJ1-5,14,TGCGCCAGCAGCTTGACGGTGGGCAATAAGCCCCAGCATTTT,CASSLTVGNKPQHF
-,TRBV4-1,-,TRBJ1-1,15,TGCGCCAGCAGCCAAGAAAGAACGGTGAACACTGAAGCTTTCTTT,CASSQERTVNTEAFF
-,TRBV6-5,-,TRBJ2-7,14,TGTGCCAGCAGTTACTCCCCACAGGGCTACGAGCAGTACTTC,CASSYSPQGYEQYF
TRBD1,TRBV5-1,once,TRBJ1-6,16,TGCGCCAGCAGCGGCGCAGGGGGCGATGGAAGTTCACCCCTCCACTTT,CASSGAGGDGSSPLHF
-,TRBV18,once,TRBJ2-5,13,TGTGCCAGCTCACCAGACAGACAAGAGACCCAGTACTTC,CASSPDRQETQYF
TRBD1,TRBV19,few,TRBJ1-2,14,TGTGCCAGTAGTCCGGGACAGGGGGCTTATGGCTACACCTTC,CASSPGQGAYGYTF
-,TRBV4-1,-,TRBJ2-7,14,TGCGCCAGCAGCCAAGATCGGCAGGGCCACGAGCAGTACTTC,CASSQDRQGHEQYF
-,TRBV9,-,TRBJ2-3,16,TGTGCCAGCAGCGTACAGGCCGCAGCTTTCACAGATACGCAGTATTTT,CASSVQAAAFTDTQYF
-,TRBV5-8,-,TRBJ1-4,16,TGTGCCAGCAGCCCAACAGGCGCCGGCGCTAATGAAAAACTGTTTTTT,CASSPTGAGANEKLFF
TRBD1,TRBV6-5,-,TRBJ1-1,12,TGTGCCAGCAGTCCTCGGACAGGGTTCGCTTTCTTT,CASSPRTGFAFF
-,TRBV9,few,TRBJ2-7,14,TGTGCCAGCAGCGTAGGGGACAAATCCTACGAGCAGTACTTC,CASSVGDKSYEQYF
TRBD2,TRBV9,few,TRBJ2-3,16,TGTGCCAGCAGCGTGGGAGCTAGCGGGGCCACAGATACGCAGTATTTT,CASSVGASGATDTQYF
-,TRBV19,few,TRBJ1-6,14,TGTGCCAGTAGTATTGGGCTCCTGGATTCACCCCTCCACTTT,CASSIGLLDSPLHF